A single sample gave rise to the 27 T cell receptor beta chains below, sequenced in a study of metastatic and nonmetastatic thyroid tumors. TCRdb ran MiXCR on the PCR reads. This sample has under 7,500 clones, with roughly 30% found just once. Patients were all untreated before their thyroid surgery. Sequenced input: adjacent normal tissue. These receptor sequences come from a female donor with papillary thyroid cancer or a benign thyroid nodule (not recorded which). Some clones in this sample may be carry-over from other donors' samples.

As for this clone: The junction shows a germline mismatch at one end, possibly a read error. This rearrangement joins TRBV27 to TRBJ2-6; either TRBD1 or TRBD2 may supply D (6 bases each). CDR1 MNHEY and CDR2 SMNVEV come from the germline V gene (reference sequence). This CDR3 is 20 amino acids long. The CDR3 sequence: CASSISPTRTKTTGANVPNF. For the CDR3, the DNA is TGTGCCAGCAGTATATCCCCGACAAGGACAAAAACAACGGGGGCCAACGTCCCGAATTTC. Full variable domain (outside the CDR3, taken from reference TRBV27 and TRBJ2-6): EAQVTQNPRYLITVTGKKLTVTCSQNMNHEYMSWYRQDPGLGLRQIYYSMNVEVTDKGDVPEGYKVSRKEKRNFPLILESPSPNQTSLYFCASSISPTRTKTTGANVPNFGAGSRLTVL.

The rearrangement links TRBV11-3 to TRBJ2-5, with TRBD1 matching over 7 bases. The CDR3 is 17 amino acids. The V gene end was trimmed by 6 bases and the J gene end by 3 bases; junction bases not matched to a gene: 16. In germline, CDR1 is SGHNT, CDR2 YENEEA. CDR3 protein: CASSPQHPRTGKETQYF. Here the CDR3 DNA reads TGTGCCAGCAGTCCGCAACACCCCCGGACAGGTAAAGAGACCCAGTACTTC.

This clone is termed medium-sized. The chain links TRBV2 to TRBJ1-4, with D hard to call. The V gene lost 6 bases and the J gene lost 3 bases, with 14 bases spanning the gap. There are 15 residues in the CDR3. The germline V gene has CDR1 SNHLY and CDR2 FYNNEI. This chain's CDR3 is CASSLSSGPNEKLFF. CDR3 in DNA: TGTGCCAGCAGCCTCTCCAGTGGACCTAATGAAAAACTGTTTTTT.

This chain links TRBV5-1 with TRBJ2-7; D may be TRBD2 (6 bases). Germline V CDR1 and CDR2: SGHRS, YFSETQ. Trimming took off 9 bases at V and 0 bases at J, with 19 bases between the two ends. This CDR3 spans 15 amino acids. In DNA form, the CDR3 reads TGCGCCACCTGTCTGGCCAGCGGGTCCTCCTACGAGCAGTACTTC. Its translation is CATCLASGSSYEQYF.

This sequence joins TRBV10-3 and TRBJ1-6, with D uncertain. Trimming took 0 bases from V and 5 from J, leaving 17 bases between them. Germline assignment: CDR1 ENHRY and CDR2 SYGVKD. CDR3 length: 18 amino acids. CDR3 region: CAISESPRIRSHNSPLHF. CDR3 coding DNA: TGTGCCATCAGTGAGTCACCCCGCATAAGGTCCCATAATTCACCCCTCCACTTT.

The rearrangement joins TRBV11-2 to TRBJ2-2, with TRBD2 matching over 12 bases. CDR1 and CDR2 (germline): SGHAT, FQNNGV. J was trimmed by 6 bases and V by 2 bases; bases with no gene match: 13. This CDR3 has 19 amino acids. CDR3 in amino acids: CASSLYPTSGSSGSGELFF. The CDR3 nucleotides read TGTGCCAGCAGCTTATACCCGACTAGCGGGAGTTCTGGTTCCGGGGAGCTGTTTTTT.

This clone showed up just a few times. DNA of the CDR3: TGTGCCAGCAGGGTCTCCGGGTTCGGACAGCCCCAGCATTTT. Translated, it gives CASRVSGFGQPQHF. The J gene is TRBJ1-5, the V gene TRBV2; unclear D gene. The CDR3 runs 14 residues. V was shortened by 6 bases and J by 7 bases, with 16 bases between the two germline ends. Germline values: CDR1 SNHLY, CDR2 FYNNEI.

By proportion, this clone is medium-sized. J is TRBJ1-5 and V is TRBV18, with D hard to call. Trimming took 2 bases from V and 5 from J, leaving 13 bases between them. In germline, CDR1 is KGHSH, CDR2 LQKENI. The CDR3 is 15 residues long. Here the CDR3 reads CASSPFIGMDQPQHF. CDR3 sequence (DNA): TGTGCCAGCTCACCATTTATAGGGATGGATCAGCCCCAGCATTTT.

The CDR3 reads CSAALTTNTGELFF. The CDR3 DNA follows: TGCAGTGCTGCACTTACGACGAACACCGGGGAGCTGTTTTTT. The chain carries TRBV20-1 and TRBJ2-2; D is uncertain. Germline V gene lookup returns CDR1 DFQATT and CDR2 SNEGSKA (reference sequence). The CDR3 loop spans 14 amino acids. V was cut by 5 bases and J by 0 bases, with 10 bases left in between.

The chain couples TRBV19 to TRBJ2-1, with 12 bases lining up with TRBD2. Germline loops: CDR1 LNHDA, CDR2 SQIVND (reference sequence). The CDR3 has 17 residues. The V and J ends lost 6 bases and 0 bases, in that order; junction bases with no gene match: 6. The CDR3 is CASRSSGGDRSYNEQFF. CDR3 nucleotides: TGTGCCAGTAGATCTAGCGGGGGGGACCGCTCCTACAATGAGCAGTTCTTC.

This clone has more than one count but fewer than ten. This chain uses TRBV28 with TRBJ2-7, with D perhaps given as TRBD1 or TRBD2 (5 bases each). V lost 6 bases and J 6 bases, leaving 15 bases between the germline ends. The germline V gene encodes CDR1 MDHEN and CDR2 SYDVKM. CDR3 length equals 13 residues. The CDR3 reads CASSFEGRSEQYF. CDR3 coding DNA: TGTGCCAGCAGCTTCGAGGGACGGAGCGAGCAGTACTTC.

This sequence joins TRBV20-1 and TRBJ2-7, with TRBD2 matching 10 bases. Looked up from germline, CDR1 is DFQATT and CDR2 is SNEGSKA (reference sequence). V was pared by 2 bases and J by 0 bases, with 7 bases of the junction left unmatched. This CDR3 contains 16 residues. CDR3 sequence reads: CSARLAGEQFSYEQYF. The CDR3 DNA sequence: TGCAGTGCTAGACTAGCGGGGGAACAATTCTCCTACGAGCAGTACTTC.

The genes are TRBV5-1 and TRBJ1-1; 7 bases line up with TRBD1. The trim removed 4 bases at V and 4 bases at J, leaving 4 bases unmatched. There are 13 residues in the CDR3. Germline values: CDR1 SGHRS, CDR2 YFSETQ. This CDR3 reads CASSLQGRTEAFF. In DNA, the CDR3 is TGCGCCAGCAGCCTACAGGGGCGCACTGAAGCTTTCTTT.

V gene TRBV4-3 combines with J gene TRBJ1-2, with 7 nucleotides matching TRBD1. The CDR3 covers 14 residues. The ends lost 4 bases at V and 6 bases at J; junction bases unmatched: 8. From germline, CDR1 is LGHNA and CDR2 YSLEER. The CDR3 DNA is TGCGCCAGCAGCCCCGGGAGGGGGCCTAATGGCTACACCTTC. Amino acid sequence: CASSPGRGPNGYTF.

The CDR3 bases are TGCGCCAGCAGCTTGGAAGGGACAGTCTATGGCTACACCTTC. Its protein product is CASSLEGTVYGYTF. The chain recombines TRBV5-1 with TRBJ1-2, with TRBD1 identical over 7 bases. The CDR3 has 14 residues. V shed 0 bases and J 4 bases; nucleotides not matched to a gene: 3. Looked up from germline, CDR1 is SGHRS and CDR2 is YFSETQ.

The table lists this clone with a few counts. The chain joins TRBV2 to TRBJ2-7, with TRBD1 identical over 9 bases. Germline CDR1 is SNHLY and CDR2 is FYNNEI. J lost 7 bases, V lost 6 bases, and 7 bases had no gene match. There are 13 residues in the CDR3. The CDR3 loop reads CASSRDREQEQYF. The CDR3 coding sequence is TGTGCCAGCAGCCGGGACAGGGAGCAAGAGCAGTACTTC.

This sequence joins TRBV7-9 and TRBJ1-1, with TRBD1 as a possible D gene (5 bases). Trimming left V 3 bases short and J 10 bases short, with 12 bases between. The CDR3 is 12 residues long. Germline values: CDR1 SEHNR, CDR2 FQNEAQ (reference sequence). The CDR3 is CASSFREARAFF. DNA of the CDR3: TGTGCCAGCAGCTTCAGGGAAGCAAGAGCTTTCTTT.

This sequence joins TRBV2 and TRBJ2-7; D is possibly TRBD2 (6 bases). Germline values: CDR1 SNHLY, CDR2 FYNNEI. The CDR3 is made up of 11 amino acids. Trimming took off 7 bases at V and 7 bases at J, with 11 bases between the two ends. The CDR3 loop is CASIAGNEQYV. CDR3 in DNA: TGTGCCAGCATCGCGGGGAATGAGCAGTACGTC.

This clone appeared once. The chain carries TRBV7-2 and TRBJ2-7; 8 bases fit TRBD2. Germline loops: CDR1 SGHTA, CDR2 FQGNSA. This CDR3 region has 12 residues. The V and J ends lost 2 bases and 6 bases, in that order; junction bases with no gene match: 0. As DNA, the CDR3 is TGTGCCAGCAGCTTACTAGCGGGCGAGCAGTACTTC. Translation: CASSLLAGEQYF.

The chain is built from TRBV20-1 and TRBJ2-7; D is possibly TRBD2 (8 bases). The V gene's germline CDR1 is DFQATT and CDR2 SNEGSKA (reference sequence). Trimming left V 6 bases short and J 1 base short, with 19 bases between. CDR3 length: 15 amino acids. DNA of the CDR3: TGCAGTGCCCCCATCGGGAGGGGGCCATCCTACGAGCAGTACTTC. It translates to CSAPIGRGPSYEQYF.

This clone was detected a few times. This CDR3 reads CASRAGTGINNEQFF. Here the CDR3 DNA reads TGTGCCAGCAGAGCCGGGACAGGGATCAACAATGAGCAGTTCTTC. The chain recombines TRBV6-4 with TRBJ2-1, with 9 bases lining up with TRBD1. V was pared by 6 bases and J by 5 bases, with 8 bases of the junction left unmatched. The germline gives CDR1 MRHNA, CDR2 SNTAGT. CDR3 length: 15 residues.

CDR3 in amino acids: CASSIRGGEKLFF. The DNA of the CDR3 is TGTGCCAGTAGTATTAGGGGCGGTGAAAAACTGTTTTTT. The J gene is TRBJ1-4, the V gene TRBV19, with D possibly TRBD1 on 5 matching bases. This CDR3 contains 13 residues. The V gene lost 3 bases and the J gene lost 7 bases, with 9 bases spanning the gap. Germline CDR1 reads LNHDA; CDR2 reads SQIVND (reference sequence). Combining the CDR3 with reference TRBV19 and TRBJ1-4 gives the whole variable domain DGGITQSPKYLFRKEGQNVTLSCEQNLNHDAMYWYRQDPGQGLRLIYYSQIVNDFQKGDIAEGYSVSREKKESFPLTVTSAQKNPTAFYLCASSIRGGEKLFFGSGTQLSVL.

This chain uses TRBV10-1 with TRBJ2-5, with 9 bases that match TRBD1. V lost 5 bases and J lost 3; bases outside the gene matches: 10. CDR1 is WNHNN, CDR2 SYGVQD, per germline (reference sequence). There are 16 residues in the CDR3. In DNA, the CDR3 is TGCGCCAGCAGTTCATCGGGACAGGGATCAAAAGAGACCCAGTACTTC. Its protein is CASSSSGQGSKETQYF.

The chain employs TRBV5-1 and TRBJ1-6, with D maybe TRBD1 (5 bases). There are 14 residues in the CDR3. Looked up from germline, CDR1 is SGHRS and CDR2 is YFSETQ. Trimming left V 0 bases short and J 9 bases short, with 10 bases between. Written as DNA, the CDR3 is TGCGCCAGCAGCTTGGGTTGGGGCGGTTCACCCCTCCACTTT. Translating it yields CASSLGWGGSPLHF.

This clone was seen a handful of times. At one end the junction does not follow the germline gene, possibly because of a read error. The CDR3 bases are TGTGCCACCCACTCCCCGGGCAGGGGGGAAAGACTGTTTTTT. Encoded protein: CATHSPGRGERLFF. The chain combines TRBV10-3 with TRBJ1-4; TRBD1 aligns across 7 bases. Germline lookup yields CDR1 ENHRY and CDR2 SYGVKD. CDR3 length: 14 residues.

The rearrangement links TRBV19 to TRBJ2-3, with 7 bases aligning to TRBD2. The germline V gene encodes CDR1 LNHDA and CDR2 SQIVND (reference sequence). CDR3 length: 15 residues. The V gene end was trimmed by 3 bases and the J gene end by 2 bases; junction bases not matched to a gene: 5. In nucleotides, the CDR3 is TGTGCCAGTAGTATCGGACTAGTTCTCACAGATACGCAGTATTTT. Translating gives CASSIGLVLTDTQYF.

By proportion, this clone is medium-sized (0.01 to 0.1%). V gene TRBV2 combines with J gene TRBJ1-5; D might be TRBD1 (5 bases). The V gene lost 8 bases and the J gene lost 2 bases, with 16 bases spanning the gap. The CDR3 loop spans 15 amino acids. CDR1 SNHLY and CDR2 FYNNEI come from the germline V gene. The DNA of the CDR3 is TGTGCCAGCGACCGGTGGGGAGGGGGCAATCAGCCCCAGCATTTT. Translated, it gives CASDRWGGGNQPQHF.